Below, 4 T cell receptor beta chains from the same sample are listed, as sequenced in a study of T cells in tuberculosis. Assay used: immunoSEQ multiplex PCR; TCRdb lists only in-frame clones, some missing. Of over 30,000 clones in the sample, 97% were seen once. Sequenced: PBMCs. These receptor sequences come from a donor aged 10 to 29 with latent tuberculosis or without tuberculosis infection.

The chain recombines TRBV7-2 with TRBJ1-2, with 10 bases lining up with TRBD1. The germline CDR1 and CDR2 sequences are SGHTA and FQGNSA. The ends lost 6 bases at V and 7 bases at J; junction bases unmatched: 8. The CDR3 loop spans 14 amino acids. CDR3 sequence reads: CASRLTGTGAGYTF. CDR3 DNA sequence: TGTGCCAGCAGGTTGACCGGGACAGGGGCTGGCTACACCTTC.

V is TRBV25-1 and J is TRBJ1-1; D is ambiguous. This CDR3 contains 12 residues. Trimming took 5 bases from V and 9 from J, leaving 13 bases between them. Germline CDR1 and CDR2: MGHDK and SYGVNS. For the CDR3, the DNA is TGTGCCAGCAGTTCCGGGATGAGAAAAGCTTTCTTT. This encodes CASSSGMRKAFF.

The chain couples TRBV6-5 to TRBJ1-1, with 7 nucleotides matching TRBD1. Germline trimming cut 5 bases from V and 3 bases from J; bases unmatched to any gene: 3. CDR1 and CDR2 from the germline V gene are MNHEY and SVGAGI. The CDR3 length is 13 residues. CDR3 sequence reads: CASSVRGYTEAFF. The CDR3 DNA follows: TGTGCCAGCAGTGTCAGGGGGTACACTGAAGCTTTCTTT.

Here the CDR3 reads CASSKQGTSGGAVSYEQYF. CDR3 nucleotides: TGTGCCAGCAGCAAACAGGGAACTAGCGGGGGGGCCGTAAGCTACGAGCAGTACTTC. The V and J genes are TRBV2 and TRBJ2-7, with 13 bases matching TRBD2. The germline CDR1 and CDR2 sequences are SNHLY and FYNNEI. CDR3 size: 19 residues. Trimming cost V 6 bases and J 3 bases; bases outside gene matches: 17. The full variable domain, in which reference TRBV2 and TRBJ2-7 provide the parts outside the CDR3, is EPEVTQTPSHQVTQMGQEVILRCVPISNHLYFYWYRQILGQKVEFLVSFYNNEISEKSEIFDDQFSVERPDGSNFTLKIRSTKLEDSAMYFCASSKQGTSGGAVSYEQYFGPGTRLTVT.